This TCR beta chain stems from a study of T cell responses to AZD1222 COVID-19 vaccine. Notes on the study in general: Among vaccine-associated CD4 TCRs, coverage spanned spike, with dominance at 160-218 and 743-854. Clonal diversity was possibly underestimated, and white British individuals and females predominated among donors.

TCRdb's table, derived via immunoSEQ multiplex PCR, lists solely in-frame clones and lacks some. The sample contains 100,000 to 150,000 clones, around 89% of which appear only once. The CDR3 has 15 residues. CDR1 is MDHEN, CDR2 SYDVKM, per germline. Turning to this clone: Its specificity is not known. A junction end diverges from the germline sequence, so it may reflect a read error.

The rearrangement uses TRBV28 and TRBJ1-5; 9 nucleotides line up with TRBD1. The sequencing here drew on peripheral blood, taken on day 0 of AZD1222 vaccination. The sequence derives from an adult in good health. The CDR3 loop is CASSLLRTGEGPPNF. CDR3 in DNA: TGTGCCAGCAGTTTATTAAGGACAGGGGAAGGCCCGCCGAATTTT. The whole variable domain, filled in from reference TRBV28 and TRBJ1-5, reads DVKVTQSSRYLVKRTGEKVFLECVQDMDHENMFWYRQDPGLGLRLIYFSYDVKMKEKGDIPEGYSVSREKKERFSLILESASTNQTSMYLCASSLLRTGEGPPNFGDGTRLSIL.